The clone carrying this T cell receptor (beta chain) was counted at least ten times. The time point was: newly diagnosed GD, antithyroid drugs for less than 3 months. Construction of the TCR library relied on RNA isolated from PBMCs. This sample was included in a study of regulatory T cells in long-lasting Graves disease. Both iRepertoire HTBI primers and Arm-PCR of CDR3 regions were used to build the TCR beta libraries. MiXCR was run by TCRdb on the multiplex PCR reads, yielding one entry per CDR3 protein. The sample shows about 210,000 distinct CDR3 sequences, about 19% of them seen only once. The same specimen was also included in a second study, on T cells in Graves' hyperthyroidism and ophthalmopathy.

This specimen was peripheral blood mononuclear cells (PBMCs), taken at new diagnosis, from a patient treated with antithyroid drugs. This TCR derives from a woman aged 30 to 39 with Graves disease.

CDR3 sequence: CASSSKLDSYGYTF. The CDR3 bases are TGTGCCAGCAGTTCTAAACTGGACAGCTATGGCTACACCTTC. The V and J genes are TRBV2 and TRBJ1-2; a weak D match, TRBD1 (6 bases). The CDR3 length is 14 residues. Trimming cost V 5 bases and J 4 bases, with 14 bases left between them. The V gene's germline CDR1 is SNHLY and CDR2 FYNNEI.